This T cell receptor (beta chain) was sequenced in a study of blood T cell repertoires in COVID-19. On the study more broadly: Nucleic acid was either cDNA or gDNA, and it came from T cells, B-cell-depleted T cells, or PBMCs.

This table comes from immunoSEQ multiplex PCR, and its TCRdb copy is limited to in-frame clones, with some not included. The sample contains some 140,000 clones, approximately 83% of which appear only once. CDR1 and CDR2 from the germline V gene are SGHTA and FQGTGA. Trimming shortened V by 4 bases and J by 0 bases, and 13 bases separated the two germline ends. The CDR3 has 16 residues. This clone was picked up one time. The clonotype originates from a woman aged 50 to 60 who had recovered from COVID-19. The rearrangement links TRBV7-3 to TRBJ2-1; D is undetermined. The material sequenced was peripheral blood. Written as DNA, the CDR3 is TGTGCCAGCAGCTCCGCGAAGGCTAGCTCCTACAATGAGCAGTTCTTC. It is translated as CASSSAKASSYNEQFF.